Below are 21 T cell receptor beta chains sequenced from a single sample in a study of sequential checkpoint blockade in melanoma. Assay: immunoSEQ multiplex PCR; the TCRdb copy retains only in-frame clones and omits some. The top ten clones hold under 20% of a sample with over 15,000 clones, around 68% of them seen once. The sample's treatment: randomized to nivolumab then ipilimumab (arm A) or the reverse (arm B). Source: CD8+ T cells sorted from blood (inferred from file names), taken from a patient given nivolumab and ipilimumab in sequence. Every receptor here comes from a human donor with melanoma.

The rearrangement joins TRBV7-3 to TRBJ1-5; 7 bases align to TRBD1. J lost 1 base, V lost 4 bases, and 10 bases had no gene match. The germline V gene has CDR1 SGHTA and CDR2 FQGTGA. This CDR3 is built from 17 residues. CDR3 DNA sequence: TGTGCCAGCAGCTCGTCTCGGGACAGAGGGAGCAATCAGCCCCAGCATTTT. Amino acid sequence: CASSSSRDRGSNQPQHF.

This clone has only one observation. The CDR3 DNA follows: TGTGCCAGCAGCCCGGACTCAAAGAAGAACAATGAGCAGTTCTTC. As protein: CASSPDSKKNNEQFF. The chain has TRBV5-6 and TRBJ2-1; maybe TRBD2 (5 bases). Germline V gene data show CDR1 as SGHDT and CDR2 as YYEEEE. The V end was cut by 4 bases, the J end by 5 bases, with 16 bases between. The CDR3 loop spans 15 amino acids.

The J gene is TRBJ2-7, the V gene TRBV21-1; the table's D call of TRBD1 was not tested on the DNA. TRBV21-1 is reported as a pseudogene. The CDR3 has 13 amino acids. This CDR3 reads CASSKATGVVAYF. The DNA of the CDR3 is TGTGCCAGCAGCAAAGCTACAGGGGTCGTTGCCTACTTC.

The chain couples TRBV7-8 to TRBJ1-1; D not certain. The length of the CDR3 is 9 residues. CDR1 is SGHVS and CDR2 is FQNEAQ in the germline V gene. Between the trimmed V and J ends, which lost 2 bases and 11 bases, there was a span of 3 bases. The CDR3 nucleotides read TGTGCCAGCAGCTTACAGGCTTTCTTT. It encodes CASSLQAFF.

This clone has just one count. Likely a read error: the CDR3 ends without its conserved phenylalanine or tryptophan. The gene calls are TRBV27 and TRBJ1-5, with a possible D match to TRBD1 (5 bases). The V and J ends lost 5 bases and 5 bases respectively, with 16 bases between them. The CDR3 is 15 amino acids. CDR1 and CDR2 from the germline V gene are MNHEY and SMNVEV (reference sequence). For the CDR3, the DNA is TGTGCCAGCAGTCCGCTCGGACATTTCTATCAGCCCCAGCATCTT. This translates into CASSPLGHFYQPQHL.

The V and J genes are TRBV11-2 and TRBJ2-7, with D maybe TRBD1 (7 bases). CDR3 size: 16 residues. Germline V gives CDR1 SGHAT, CDR2 FQNNGV. Trimming cost V 4 bases and J 5 bases, with 21 bases left between them. The CDR3 loop is CASSWDPQQGGHEQYF. The CDR3 DNA sequence: TGTGCCAGCAGCTGGGACCCCCAGCAGGGGGGCCACGAGCAGTACTTC.

This chain connects TRBV5-4 to TRBJ1-3; no clear D. The V gene's germline CDR1 is SGHNT and CDR2 YYREEE (reference sequence). V dropped 0 bases and J dropped 0 bases, with 13 bases sitting between them. This CDR3 has 17 amino acids. CDR3 protein: CASSLGSGAVSGNTIYF. The DNA of the CDR3 is TGTGCCAGCAGCTTGGGGTCCGGTGCCGTCTCTGGAAACACCATATATTTT.

The CDR3 DNA is TGTGCCAGCAGTTTAACCTGGGACAGCTTAAACAATGAGCAGTTCTTC. This encodes CASSLTWDSLNNEQFF. The genes are TRBV27 and TRBJ2-1, with 7 bases that match TRBD1. With 2 bases clipped from V and 5 bases from J, the junction kept 9 bases outside the gene matches. CDR3 length equals 16 residues. Germline values: CDR1 MNHEY, CDR2 SMNVEV (reference sequence).

The chain combines TRBV9 with TRBJ2-7; 11 bases line up with TRBD2. This CDR3 region has 14 residues. CDR1 is SGDLS, CDR2 YYNGEE, per germline. With 3 bases clipped from V and 4 bases from J, the junction kept 3 bases outside the gene matches. CDR3 bases: TGTGCCAGCAGCGGGACTAGCGGGTTTTACGAGCAGTACTTC. Protein: CASSGTSGFYEQYF.

The V call is TRBV29-1, the J call TRBJ2-1, with TRBD1 identical over 10 bases. Losses at the gene ends were 5 bases for V and 7 bases for J; bases not matched to a gene: 8. This CDR3 comprises 14 residues. Germline-derived CDR1 and CDR2 are SQVTM and ANQGSEA. In DNA form, the CDR3 reads TGCAGCGTTCGGACGGGACAGGGGTTGAATGAGCAGTTCTTC. This sequence encodes CSVRTGQGLNEQFF.

The genes are TRBV10-2 and TRBJ2-7; possible D gene TRBD2, 6 bases. V was pared by 6 bases and J by 2 bases, with 11 bases between. CDR1 is WSHSY, CDR2 SAAADI, per germline. The CDR3 contains 13 residues. The chain's CDR3 is CASSWDWTYEQYF. The CDR3 DNA follows: TGCGCCAGCAGCTGGGACTGGACCTACGAGCAGTACTTC.

The chain recombines TRBV28 with TRBJ1-2; 9 bases line up with TRBD1. Germline V gene data show CDR1 as MDHEN and CDR2 as SYDVKM. The CDR3 length is 16 residues. The ends lost 3 bases at V and 6 bases at J; junction bases unmatched: 11. This CDR3 reads CASSFPYWTGDNGYTF. In nucleotides, the CDR3 is TGTGCCAGCAGTTTCCCCTATTGGACAGGGGACAATGGCTACACCTTC.

This chain links TRBV15 with TRBJ2-4, with D tentatively TRBD1 (6 bases). CDR3 length: 17 amino acids. The germline V gene has CDR1 LNHNV and CDR2 YYDKDF (reference sequence). V was pared by 0 bases and J by 8 bases, with 20 bases between. The CDR3 coding sequence is TGTGCCACCAGCAGAGAGCAGGGGCGAGGAGGTTTAGACATTCAGTACTTC. Its protein is CATSREQGRGGLDIQYF.

The rearrangement links TRBV10-1 to TRBJ2-1; D perhaps matches TRBD1 (5 bases). The CDR3 covers 13 residues. Germline V lookup: CDR1 WNHNN, CDR2 SYGVQD (reference sequence). With 11 bases removed from V and 0 bases from J, the gap between germline ends came to 11 bases. CDR3 region: CAFRASSYNEQFF. For the CDR3, the DNA is TGCGCCTTCAGGGCGAGCTCCTACAATGAGCAGTTCTTC.

V gene TRBV18 combines with J gene TRBJ1-5, with a weak D call TRBD1 (5 bases). The CDR3 runs 14 residues. With 3 bases removed from V and 3 bases from J, the gap between germline ends came to 9 bases. CDR1 and CDR2 (germline): KGHSH, LQKENI. The CDR3 here is CASSPPGINQPQHF. CDR3 bases: TGTGCCAGCTCACCCCCAGGGATCAATCAGCCCCAGCATTTT.

Only a few counts were recorded for this clone. The chain carries TRBV6-5 and TRBJ2-1, with 7 nucleotides matching TRBD2. The germline V gene has CDR1 MNHEY and CDR2 SVGAGI. This CDR3 contains 13 residues. V dropped 8 bases and J dropped 6; count of bases not matched to a gene: 7. CDR3 sequence reads: CASCKREGNEQFF. Here the CDR3 DNA reads TGTGCCAGCTGTAAGAGGGAGGGCAATGAGCAGTTCTTC.

The chain is built from TRBV5-1 and TRBJ2-1; 11 positions match TRBD2. After removal of 4 bases from V and 3 bases from J, the junction contained 3 bases not matched to a gene. Germline V gene data show CDR1 as SGHRS and CDR2 as YFSETQ. The CDR3 loop spans 15 amino acids. Here the CDR3 reads CASSTSGGYYNEQFF. CDR3 DNA sequence: TGCGCCAGCAGCACTAGCGGGGGATACTACAATGAGCAGTTCTTC.

This clone has a handful of counts. This rearrangement joins TRBV7-2 to TRBJ2-2; D is possibly TRBD1 (5 bases). V was trimmed by 5 bases and J by 2 bases, leaving 9 bases between them. CDR3 length equals 14 residues. Germline CDR1 SGHTA, CDR2 FQGNSA. CDR3 amino acids: CASSRRGNTGELFF. The CDR3 DNA reads as TGTGCCAGCAGCCGAAGGGGCAACACCGGGGAGCTGTTTTTT.

The rearrangement uses TRBV28 and TRBJ1-1, with 7 bases matching TRBD1. The CDR3 extends over 19 amino acids. V gave up 4 bases and J gave up 0 bases; unmatched junction bases: 17. From germline, CDR1 is MDHEN and CDR2 SYDVKM. CDR3 residues: CASSSPLNFEGAMNTEAFF. CDR3 nucleotide sequence: TGTGCCAGCAGTTCCCCACTTAACTTTGAGGGGGCCATGAACACTGAAGCTTTCTTT.

A single count supports this clone. The chain has TRBV4-1 and TRBJ1-5, with D possibly TRBD1 on 5 matching bases. The V end was cut by 4 bases, the J end by 3 bases, with 10 bases between. CDR1 is MGHRA, CDR2 YSYEKL, per germline. This CDR3 contains 14 residues. The CDR3 nucleotides read TGCGCCAGCAGCCTCGGGGGTCCCAATCAGCCCCAGCATTTT. It encodes CASSLGGPNQPQHF.

Concerning this clone: The sample contains more than one DNA sequence encoding this CDR3. The chain uses TRBV7-3 and TRBJ2-7, with no clear D. Looked up from germline, CDR1 is SGHTA and CDR2 is FQGTGA. This CDR3 is 12 amino acids long. With 1 base removed from V and 3 bases from J, the gap between germline ends came to 4 bases. CDR3 amino acids: CASSLNGYEQYF. CDR3 in DNA: TGTGCCAGCAGCTTAAACGGCTACGAGCAGTACTTC.